The 22 T cell receptor beta chains below all came from one sample that was sequenced in a study of a mutant IDH1 vaccine in newly diagnosed glioma. The sample's time point: baseline, week 1 (first vaccination visit). Treatment defined: pre-vaccination baseline after standard-of-care therapy. The protocol was immunoSEQ multiplex PCR, while the TCRdb copy is restricted to in-frame clones and leaves out a portion. The sample includes about 16,000 clones, almost 80% seen only once; the top ten take 8% to 10%. Here the sequenced sample was PBMCs, taken from a glioma patient treated with radiotherapy, temozolomide or both. The receptors originated from a man aged 35-49 years with glioma.

V and J are TRBV4-1 and TRBJ2-7; 9 nucleotides agree with TRBD1. The CDR3 spans 15 residues. With 2 bases clipped from V and 2 bases from J, the junction kept 4 bases outside the gene matches. Per the germline V gene, CDR1 is MGHRA and CDR2 is YSYEKL. The CDR3 DNA is TGCGCCAGCAGCCAAACCGGGACAGGGACCTACGAGCAGTACTTC. Translation gives CASSQTGTGTYEQYF.

This clone was seen only a few times. The chain uses TRBV4-2 and TRBJ1-6; 9 nucleotides align to TRBD1. V was clipped by 8 bases and J by 10 bases; unmatched bases: 6. The CDR3 runs to 13 residues. Germline CDR1 reads LGHNA; CDR2 reads YNFKEQ. The chain's CDR3 is CASSGQGKSPLHF. The CDR3 DNA is TGTGCCAGCTCCGGACAGGGGAAATCACCCCTCCACTTT.

In this sample, this clone turned up a few times. The chain uses TRBV9 and TRBJ2-1; TRBD2 agrees at 10 bases. Unmatched junction bases numbered 9, after V lost 0 bases and J lost 3 bases. Germline CDR1 and CDR2: SGDLS and YYNGEE. The CDR3 runs to 18 residues. CDR3 loop: CASSVGGTSVQLYNEQFF. Written as DNA, the CDR3 is TGTGCCAGCAGCGTAGGGGGGACTAGCGTTCAACTCTACAATGAGCAGTTCTTC.

Comment on this clone: The identical CDR3 is also encoded by other nucleotide sequences in the sample. The chain combines TRBV7-5 with TRBJ1-2. TRBV7-5 has pseudogene status. The CDR3 length is 11 residues. The CDR3 protein is CARSDSDGYTF. The DNA of the CDR3 is TGCGCCAGAAGCGACTCCGACGGCTACACCTTC.

This clone showed up just once. This chain joins TRBV11-3 and TRBJ2-7, with 14 bases that match TRBD2. The ends lost 4 bases at V and 7 bases at J; junction bases unmatched: 6. Germline V gene sequence: CDR1 SGHNT, CDR2 YENEEA. The CDR3 has 15 amino acids. CDR3 bases: TGTGCCAGCAGCTCGGGACTAGCGGGAGTCGGGGAGCAGTACTTC. Amino acids: CASSSGLAGVGEQYF.

The rearrangement uses TRBV2 and TRBJ2-3; D unclear. Germline V lookup: CDR1 SNHLY, CDR2 FYNNEI. The CDR3 is 15 residues long. V was shortened by 4 bases and J by 0 bases, with 11 bases between the two germline ends. The CDR3 nucleotides are TGTGCCAGCAGTGTTTATAGCAGGAGCACAGATACGCAGTATTTT. Protein sequence: CASSVYSRSTDTQYF.

This rearrangement joins TRBV6-1 to TRBJ2-4, with 9 bases aligning to TRBD1. The J segment lost 0 bases and the V segment lost 4 bases, leaving 7 bases of the junction unmatched. Germline loops: CDR1 MNHNS, CDR2 SASEGT. CDR3 length: 17 amino acids. CDR3 DNA sequence: TGTGCCAGCAGTGTCGTGGGACAGGGAGCAGCCAAAAACATTCAGTACTTC. It codes for CASSVVGQGAAKNIQYF.

The chain has TRBV4-1 and TRBJ2-1, with 11 nucleotides matching TRBD2. This CDR3 has 18 amino acids. From germline, CDR1 is MGHRA and CDR2 YSYEKL. V lost 1 base to trimming and J lost 7 bases; unmatched junction nucleotides: 12. In DNA, the CDR3 is TGCGCCAGCAGCCAAGCAGACATGGGCCTAGCGGGAGGAAATGAGCAGTTCTTC. The encoded protein is CASSQADMGLAGGNEQFF.

This clone was observed a single time. The chain employs TRBV6-5 and TRBJ1-3; TRBD1 might be the D (5 bases). V lost 5 bases and J lost 0, with 11 bases in between. The germline V gene encodes CDR1 MNHEY and CDR2 SVGAGI. This CDR3 has 15 amino acids. The CDR3 protein is CASSARGISGNTIYF. The CDR3, as DNA: TGTGCCAGCAGTGCACGGGGGATCTCTGGAAACACCATATATTTT.

The rearrangement uses TRBV7-8 and TRBJ1-5; TRBD1 is a possible D gene (5 bases). The V end was cut by 5 bases, the J end by 0 bases, with 14 bases between. Germline V gene sequence: CDR1 SGHVS, CDR2 FQNEAQ. The CDR3 consists of 16 residues. This CDR3 is CASSPLGDHSNQPQHF. The CDR3 DNA follows: TGTGCCAGCAGCCCCCTGGGGGACCATAGCAATCAGCCCCAGCATTTT. The variable domain in full, completed from reference TRBV7-8 and TRBJ1-5, reads GAGVSQSPRYKVAKRGQDVALRCDPISGHVSLFWYQQALGQGPEFLTYFQNEAQLDKSGLPSDRFFAERPEGSVSTLKIQRTQQEDSAVYLCASSPLGDHSNQPQHFGDGTRLSIL.

The chain carries TRBV6-5 and TRBJ1-2, with 8 bases fitting TRBD1. The CDR3 sequence is 16 residues long. The V and J ends lost 4 bases and 4 bases, in that order; junction bases with no gene match: 11. Germline V gene sequence: CDR1 MNHEY, CDR2 SVGAGI. The CDR3, as DNA: TGTGCCAGCAGTTTATTAGGGCAGGGGGCTACCTATGGCTACACCTTC. Its translation is CASSLLGQGATYGYTF.

This sequence joins TRBV25-1 and TRBJ2-1; 14 nucleotides match TRBD2. CDR3 size: 15 residues. The V segment lost 6 bases and the J segment 7 bases; nucleotides outside the gene matches: 5. Per the germline V gene, CDR1 is MGHDK and CDR2 is SYGVNS. The CDR3 DNA sequence: TGTGCCAGCAGGGGGGGACTAGCGGGAGTAAATGAGCAGTTCTTC. This encodes CASRGGLAGVNEQFF.

The chain carries TRBV5-1 and TRBJ1-1, with D hard to call. Trimming took 2 bases from V and 2 from J, leaving 13 bases between them. Per the germline V gene, CDR1 is SGHRS and CDR2 is YFSETQ. The CDR3 has 15 residues. For the CDR3, the DNA is TGCGCCAGCAGCTTAGGTTCGGGCAGTAACACTGAAGCTTTCTTT. Amino acids: CASSLGSGSNTEAFF.

This rearrangement joins TRBV27 to TRBJ2-2, with 11 bases aligning to TRBD2. The germline V gene encodes CDR1 MNHEY and CDR2 SMNVEV (reference sequence). V was pared by 3 bases and J by 4 bases, with 7 bases of the junction left unmatched. The CDR3 is 17 amino acids. The CDR3 loop is CASSLSPGLAVTGELFF. Written as DNA, the CDR3 is TGTGCCAGCAGTTTGTCCCCGGGACTAGCGGTCACCGGGGAGCTGTTTTTT.

A few counts support this clone. V gene TRBV2 combines with J gene TRBJ2-6, with 7 bases fitting TRBD1. Trimming took 6 bases from V and 0 from J; bases not matched to a gene: 8. CDR3 length: 17 amino acids. Germline loops: CDR1 SNHLY, CDR2 FYNNEI. The CDR3 reads CASRERDSVSGANVLTF. Here the CDR3 DNA reads TGTGCCAGCAGGGAACGGGACAGCGTCTCTGGGGCCAACGTCCTGACTTTC.

The chain recombines TRBV19 with TRBJ2-3; D is perhaps TRBD1 (5 bases). Germline lookup yields CDR1 LNHDA and CDR2 SQIVND (reference sequence). This CDR3 is built from 11 residues. The ends were cut back, 10 bases at V and 6 bases at J, with 11 bases in the middle. This CDR3 is CATDQGDTQYF. CDR3 nucleotide sequence: TGTGCCACCGATCAGGGCGATACGCAGTATTTT.

The gene calls are TRBV5-1 and TRBJ2-7; 8 bases agree with TRBD1. The CDR3 covers 16 residues. CDR1 and CDR2 (germline): SGHRS, YFSETQ. The V and J ends lost 4 bases and 3 bases, in that order; junction bases with no gene match: 12. The CDR3 loop reads CASSRTPQGAGYEQYF. The CDR3 coding sequence is TGCGCCAGCAGCCGAACGCCTCAGGGGGCCGGCTACGAGCAGTACTTC.

The chain couples TRBV6-5 to TRBJ2-2, with D possibly being TRBD1 (6 bases). This CDR3 has 14 residues. Germline-derived CDR1 and CDR2 are MNHEY and SVGAGI. Trimming took off 6 bases at V and 3 bases at J, with 11 bases between the two ends. CDR3 sequence: CASSLDRYTGELFF. For the CDR3, the DNA is TGTGCCAGCAGCCTGGACAGATACACCGGGGAGCTGTTTTTT.

The chain uses TRBV13 and TRBJ2-1; tentative D call: TRBD2 (6 bases). Germline values: CDR1 PRHDT, CDR2 FYEKMQ (reference sequence). Between the trimmed V and J ends, which lost 0 bases and 7 bases, there was a span of 7 bases. There are 13 residues in the CDR3. DNA for the CDR3: TGTGCCAGCAGCTTAGGGGCGGGGAATGAGCAGTTCTTC. This sequence encodes CASSLGAGNEQFF. The variable domain in full, completed from reference TRBV13 and TRBJ2-1, reads AAGVIQSPRHLIKEKRETATLKCYPIPRHDTVYWYQQGPGQDPQFLISFYEKMQSDKGSIPDRFSAQQFSDYHSELNMSSLELGDSALYFCASSLGAGNEQFFGPGTRLTVL.

The chain couples TRBV19 to TRBJ1-2, with 10 bases matching TRBD1. Trimming took 6 bases from V and 6 from J; bases not matched to a gene: 1. The CDR3 consists of 12 residues. Germline V CDR1 and CDR2: LNHDA, SQIVND (reference sequence). CDR3 amino acids: CASRGQGHGYTF. CDR3 bases: TGTGCCAGTAGGGGACAGGGGCATGGCTACACCTTC.

This rearrangement joins TRBV10-3 to TRBJ2-7; 10 bases line up with TRBD1. CDR3 length: 13 residues. The germline gives CDR1 ENHRY, CDR2 SYGVKD. V was clipped by 6 bases and J by 4 bases; unmatched bases: 3. CDR3 bases: TGTGCCATCAGGGAGGGACAGGGGTACGAGCAGTACGTC. It yields the protein CAIREGQGYEQYV.

The gene calls are TRBV27 and TRBJ1-5; the D is unclear. The CDR3 loop spans 14 amino acids. V was pared by 2 bases and J by 2 bases, with 7 bases between. Per the germline V gene, CDR1 is MNHEY and CDR2 is SMNVEV (reference sequence). In DNA, the CDR3 is TGTGCCAGCAGTTTAAACCGGGGCAATCAGCCCCAGCATTTT. Amino acid sequence: CASSLNRGNQPQHF.